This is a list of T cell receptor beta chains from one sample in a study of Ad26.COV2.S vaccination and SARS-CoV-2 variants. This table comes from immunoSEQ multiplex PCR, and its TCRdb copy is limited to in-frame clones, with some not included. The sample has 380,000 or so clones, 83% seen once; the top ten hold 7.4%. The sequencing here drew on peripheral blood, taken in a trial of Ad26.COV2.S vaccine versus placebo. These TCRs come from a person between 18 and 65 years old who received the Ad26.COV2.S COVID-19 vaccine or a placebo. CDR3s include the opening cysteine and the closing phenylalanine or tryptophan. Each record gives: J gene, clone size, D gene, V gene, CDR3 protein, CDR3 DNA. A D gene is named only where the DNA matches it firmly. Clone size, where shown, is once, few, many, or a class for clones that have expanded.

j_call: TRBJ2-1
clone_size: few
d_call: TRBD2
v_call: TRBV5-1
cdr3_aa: CASSLEAGNKGQFF
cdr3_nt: TGCGCCAGCAGCTTGGAAGCGGGGAATAAGGGACAGTTCTTC

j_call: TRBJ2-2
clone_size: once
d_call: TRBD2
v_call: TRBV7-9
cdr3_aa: CASSRGTSGITGELFF
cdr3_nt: TGTGCCAGCAGCCGCGGGACTAGCGGGATCACCGGGGAGCTGTTTTTT

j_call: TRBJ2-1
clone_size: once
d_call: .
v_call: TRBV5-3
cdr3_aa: CARSEDPEQFF
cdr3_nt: TGTGCCAGAAGCGAGGATCCTGAGCAGTTCTTC

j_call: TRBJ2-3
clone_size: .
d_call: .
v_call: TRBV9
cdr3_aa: CASSVMLGDTQYF
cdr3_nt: TGTGCCAGCAGCGTAATGCTAGGGGATACGCAGTATTTT

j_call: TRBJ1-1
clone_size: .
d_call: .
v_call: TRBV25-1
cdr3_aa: CATQHQPNTEAFF
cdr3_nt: TGTGCCACCCAACACCAACCTAACACTGAAGCTTTCTTT

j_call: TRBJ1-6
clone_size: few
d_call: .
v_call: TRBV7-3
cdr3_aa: CASSFTAGSPLHF
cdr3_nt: TGTGCCAGCAGCTTTACAGCAGGGTCACCCCTCCACTTT

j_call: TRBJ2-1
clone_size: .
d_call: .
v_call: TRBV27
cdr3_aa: CASSFSGTMGNEQFF
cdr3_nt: TGTGCCAGCAGTTTCAGCGGCACGATGGGCAATGAGCAGTTCTTC

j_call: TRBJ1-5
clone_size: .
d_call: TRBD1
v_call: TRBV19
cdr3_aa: CASSADRVGQPQHF
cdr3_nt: TGTGCCAGTAGTGCAGACAGGGTCGGGCAGCCCCAGCATTTT

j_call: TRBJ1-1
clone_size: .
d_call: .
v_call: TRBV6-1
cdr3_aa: CASSEAPGHTEAFF
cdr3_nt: TGTGCCAGCAGTGAAGCGCCAGGTCACACTGAAGCTTTCTTT

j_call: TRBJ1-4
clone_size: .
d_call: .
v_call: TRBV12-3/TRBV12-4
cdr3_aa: CAIVRGPNEKLFF
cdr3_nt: TGTGCCATCGTCCGGGGCCCTAATGAAAAACTGTTTTTT

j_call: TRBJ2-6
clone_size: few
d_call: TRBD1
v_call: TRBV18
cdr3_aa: CASSHLTGARTSGANVLTF
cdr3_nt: TGTGCCAGCTCTCACCTGACAGGGGCGAGAACCTCTGGGGCCAACGTCCTGACTTTC

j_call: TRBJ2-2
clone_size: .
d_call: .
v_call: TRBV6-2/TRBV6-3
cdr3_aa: CASSPRMGRRTGELFF
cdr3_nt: TGTGCCAGCAGCCCCCGGATGGGTAGACGCACCGGGGAGCTGTTTTTT

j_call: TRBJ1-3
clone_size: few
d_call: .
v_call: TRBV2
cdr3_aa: CASRRTESSGNTIYF
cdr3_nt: TGTGCCAGCAGGCGCACGGAGAGCTCTGGAAACACCATATATTTT

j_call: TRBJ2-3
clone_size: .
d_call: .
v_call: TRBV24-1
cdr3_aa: CATSVGRSTDTQYF
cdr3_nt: TGTGCCACCAGTGTGGGCCGTTCCACAGATACGCAGTATTTT

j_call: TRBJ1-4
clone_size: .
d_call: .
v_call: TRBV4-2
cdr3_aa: CASSQHDPGSEKLFF
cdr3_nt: TGTGCCAGCAGCCAGCACGATCCCGGTAGTGAAAAACTGTTTTTT

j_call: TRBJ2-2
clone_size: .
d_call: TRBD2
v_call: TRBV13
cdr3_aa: CASSSVPRRLAGGPGGELFF
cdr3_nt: TGTGCCAGCAGCTCGGTACCCCGTCGGCTAGCGGGAGGGCCAGGCGGGGAGCTGTTTTTT

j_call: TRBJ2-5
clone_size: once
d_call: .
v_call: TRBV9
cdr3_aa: CASSPTGTQETQYF
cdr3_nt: TGTGCCAGCAGCCCAACCGGGACCCAAGAGACCCAGTACTTC

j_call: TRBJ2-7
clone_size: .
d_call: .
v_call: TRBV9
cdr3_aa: CASSARLVVQDEQYF
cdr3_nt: TGTGCCAGCAGCGCCCGACTAGTTGTTCAGGACGAGCAGTACTTC

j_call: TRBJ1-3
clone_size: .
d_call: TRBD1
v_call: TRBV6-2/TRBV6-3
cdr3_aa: CASSPLPTTGGNTIYF
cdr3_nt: TGTGCCAGCAGTCCCTTACCTACGACAGGGGGCAACACCATATATTTT

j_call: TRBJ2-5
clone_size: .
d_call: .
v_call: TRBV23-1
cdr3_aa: CASSYGAPETQYF
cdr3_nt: TGCGCCAGCAGTTACGGGGCGCCAGAGACCCAGTACTTC

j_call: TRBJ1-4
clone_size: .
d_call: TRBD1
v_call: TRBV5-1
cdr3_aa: CASSLAFSTGGYQEKLFF
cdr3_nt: TGCGCCAGCAGCTTGGCGTTTTCAACAGGGGGCTACCAGGAAAAACTGTTTTTT

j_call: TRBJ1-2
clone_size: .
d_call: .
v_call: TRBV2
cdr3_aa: CASSPRGDGYTF
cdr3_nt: TGTGCCAGCAGCCCCCGTGGCGATGGCTACACCTTC

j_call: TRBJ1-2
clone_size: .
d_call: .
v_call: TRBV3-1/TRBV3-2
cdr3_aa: CASSQHHSNYGYTF
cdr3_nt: TGTGCCAGCAGCCAACACCATTCTAACTATGGCTACACCTTC

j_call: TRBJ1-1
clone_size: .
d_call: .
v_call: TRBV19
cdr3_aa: CASSKGTAGRAEAFF
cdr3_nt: TGTGCCAGTAGTAAAGGGACGGCTGGAAGGGCTGAAGCTTTCTTT

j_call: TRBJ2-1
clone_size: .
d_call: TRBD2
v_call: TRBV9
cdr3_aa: CASSASGGRNEQFF
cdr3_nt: TGTGCCAGCAGCGCCTCGGGGGGAAGGAATGAGCAGTTCTTC